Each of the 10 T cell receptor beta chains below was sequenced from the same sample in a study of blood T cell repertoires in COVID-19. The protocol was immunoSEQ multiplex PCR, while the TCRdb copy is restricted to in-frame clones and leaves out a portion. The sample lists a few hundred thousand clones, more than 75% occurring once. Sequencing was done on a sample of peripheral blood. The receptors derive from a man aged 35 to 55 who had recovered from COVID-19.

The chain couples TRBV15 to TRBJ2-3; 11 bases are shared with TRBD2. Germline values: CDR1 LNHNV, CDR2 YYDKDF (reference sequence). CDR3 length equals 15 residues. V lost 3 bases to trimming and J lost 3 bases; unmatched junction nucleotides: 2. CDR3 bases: TGTGCCACCAGCAGTAGCGGGGGGGCAACAGATACGCAGTATTTT. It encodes CATSSSGGATDTQYF.

CDR3 DNA sequence: TGTGCCAGCAGCTTGGGACAGGGGAAAGATGGATCACCCCTCCACTTT. Translated: CASSLGQGKDGSPLHF. This chain connects TRBV11-2 to TRBJ1-6, with 10 bases aligning to TRBD1. J was trimmed by 10 bases and V by 3 bases; bases with no gene match: 9. CDR1 and CDR2 from the germline V gene are SGHAT and FQNNGV. The CDR3 is 16 amino acids. The full variable domain, in which reference TRBV11-2 and TRBJ1-6 provide the parts outside the CDR3, is EAGVAQSPRYKIIEKRQSVAFWCNPISGHATLYWYQQILGQGPKLLIQFQNNGVVDDSQLPKDRFSAERLKGVDSTLKIQPAKLEDSAVYLCASSLGQGKDGSPLHFGNGTRLTVT.

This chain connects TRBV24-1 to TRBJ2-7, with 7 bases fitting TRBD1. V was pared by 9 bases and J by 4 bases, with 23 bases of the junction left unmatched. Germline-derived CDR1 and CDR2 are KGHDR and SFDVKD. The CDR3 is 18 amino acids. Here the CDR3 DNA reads TGTGCCACCCGGGCCACGGGACAGAGACAAGTAGAGAATTACGAGCAGTACTTC. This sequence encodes CATRATGQRQVENYEQYF.

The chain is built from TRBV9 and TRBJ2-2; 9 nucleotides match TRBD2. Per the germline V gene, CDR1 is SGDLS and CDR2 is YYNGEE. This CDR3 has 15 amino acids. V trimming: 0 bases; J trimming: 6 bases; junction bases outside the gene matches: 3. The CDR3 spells CASSVVAGASGELFF. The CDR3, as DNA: TGTGCCAGCAGCGTAGTAGCGGGAGCTTCCGGGGAGCTGTTTTTT.

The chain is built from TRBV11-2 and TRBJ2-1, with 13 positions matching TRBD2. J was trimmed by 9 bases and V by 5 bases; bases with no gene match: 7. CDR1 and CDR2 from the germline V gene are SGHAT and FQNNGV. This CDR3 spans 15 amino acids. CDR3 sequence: CASSLVLAGGIEQFF. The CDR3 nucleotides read TGTGCCAGCAGCCTGGTACTAGCGGGAGGGATTGAGCAGTTCTTC.

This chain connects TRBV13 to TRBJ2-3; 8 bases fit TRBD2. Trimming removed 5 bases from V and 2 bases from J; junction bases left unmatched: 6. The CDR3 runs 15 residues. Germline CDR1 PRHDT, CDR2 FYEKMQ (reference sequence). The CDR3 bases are TGTGCCAGCAGCAAACTAGCGGAGTTCACAGATACGCAGTATTTT. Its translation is CASSKLAEFTDTQYF.

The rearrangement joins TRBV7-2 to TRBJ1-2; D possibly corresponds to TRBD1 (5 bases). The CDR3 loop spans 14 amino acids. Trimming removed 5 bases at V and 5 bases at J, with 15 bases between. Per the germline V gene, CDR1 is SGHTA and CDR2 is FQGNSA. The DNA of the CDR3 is TGTGCCAGCAGCCCGCCCGACAGTTTTTATGGCTACACCTTC. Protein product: CASSPPDSFYGYTF. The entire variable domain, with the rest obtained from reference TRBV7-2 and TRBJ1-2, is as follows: GAGVSQSPSNKVTEKGKDVELRCDPISGHTALYWYRQSLGQGLEFLIYFQGNSAPDKSGLPSDRFSAERTGGSVSTLTIQRTQQEDSAVYLCASSPPDSFYGYTFGSGTRLTVV.

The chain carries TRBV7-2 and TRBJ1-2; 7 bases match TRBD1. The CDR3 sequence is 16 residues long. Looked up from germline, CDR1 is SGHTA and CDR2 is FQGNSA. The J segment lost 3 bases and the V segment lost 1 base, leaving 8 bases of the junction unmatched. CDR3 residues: CASSLGVRQGHYGYTF. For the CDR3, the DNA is TGTGCCAGCAGCTTAGGGGTTCGACAGGGCCACTATGGCTACACCTTC.

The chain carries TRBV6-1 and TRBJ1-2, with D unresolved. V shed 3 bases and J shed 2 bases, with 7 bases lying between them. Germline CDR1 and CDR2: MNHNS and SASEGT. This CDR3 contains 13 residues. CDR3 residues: CASSDKRNYGYTF. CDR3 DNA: TGTGCCAGCAGTGACAAGCGGAACTATGGCTACACCTTC.

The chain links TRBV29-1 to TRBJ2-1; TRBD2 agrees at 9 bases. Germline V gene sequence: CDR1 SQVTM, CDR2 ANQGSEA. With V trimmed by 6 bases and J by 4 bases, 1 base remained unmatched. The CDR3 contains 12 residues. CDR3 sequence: CSVLAGYNEQFF. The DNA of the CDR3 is TGCAGCGTCCTAGCGGGATACAATGAGCAGTTCTTC.